This T cell receptor (beta chain) is drawn from a study of shared clonotypes between healthy human individuals. Study-wide results and caveats: Naive subsets tended to show greater estimated richness than memory subsets.

Germline loops: CDR1 ENHRY, CDR2 SYGVKD. This CDR3 has 18 residues. The ends were cut back, 0 bases at V and 3 bases at J, with 17 bases in the middle. Across several immunoSEQ plates, the genomic DNA of each subset was split evenly. Produced via immunoSEQ multiplex PCR; TCRdb's table is partial and in-frame only. Counted here are a few million clones, around nine tenths occurring once; the ten biggest clones make up about 0.13%. About this clone itself: Antigen specificity is unknown.

The specimen was naive CD4+ T cells sorted from blood. The subset here: CD45RA+ positively selected. This chain joins TRBV10-3 and TRBJ1-4; D is unresolved. The sequence was obtained from a man younger than 30 in good health. CDR3 nucleotides: TGTGCCATCAGTGAGTCGTATCGGATCGGCACCTCTAATGAAAAACTGTTTTTT. This encodes CAISESYRIGTSNEKLFF.